This T cell receptor beta chain stems from a study of CD8+ T cells in alopecia areata (dated by TCRdb to 2017 to 2018). For context, the study as a whole: In both human patients and the C3H/HeJ mouse model, the study applied high-throughput TCRbeta sequencing to look at T cell clonal expansion in alopecia areata. Human TCRbeta sequencing covered scalp tissue and sorted CD4+ and CD8+ peripheral blood T cells from patchy and totalis/universalis alopecia areata patients and healthy controls. Scalp clonality was compared across normal scalp (n=4), patchy alopecia areata scalp (n=8), and alopecia totalis/universalis scalp (n=8). RNA came from the PAXgene miRNA kit for fixed scalp, the miRNeasy kit for PBMCs, and the RNeasy kit for mouse skin. Amplification of TCRbeta CDR3 regions was done by immunoSEQ multiplex PCR using 35 Vbeta forward primers and 13 Jbeta reverse primers.

Overall study results and their limits: Scalp TCR repertoire analysis is complicated because resident alphabeta T cells in normal human skin are also sequenced, whereas mouse skin is dominated by gammadelta T cells. Compared with normal scalp, lesional scalp, particularly in alopecia totalis/universalis, had higher clonality and more expanded CD8+ clones, which suggests antigenic drive. TCR sequences shared between patients were less clear than in mice, possibly partly because of HLA diversity in the patient population.

PBMCs were isolated by density centrifugation and stained for CD3, CD4 and CD8, and CD4+ and CD8+ T cells were sorted on a FACSAria. Scalp biopsies and blood samples were provided by unaffected controls. CDR1 and CDR2 are drawn from the germline V gene: MGHRA, YSYEKL. Spanning cysteine to phenylalanine, the CDR3 consists of 15 amino acids. Solely the CDR3 DNA is kept, with 45 bases framed from the first base. V is clipped by 0 bases and J by 6 bases, and the sequence between their germline boundaries is 12 bases long. Libraries were constructed by the immunoSEQ multiplex PCR assay. To provide template for TCR sequencing, every sample had RNA extracted and reverse transcribed into cDNA. First-strand cDNA was synthesized with SuperScript III using a 2:1 mix of oligo-dT and random hexamers. A synthetic immune receptor repertoire was used to measure amplification bias, and any remaining bias was corrected computationally. The authors' analysis ran thus. Raw reads were preprocessed to remove errors, and CDR3 was defined by IMGT conventions from the conserved cysteine to phenylalanine. Clonality was computed as 1 minus the Shannon entropy, with the entropy normalized by log2 of the number of productive unique TCRs. Scalp TCRbeta sequences were cross-referenced with sorted blood CD4 and CD8 repertoires so that the CD4 or CD8 identity of scalp clones could be inferred. Sourced from immuneACCESS, this table was stored by TCRdb with only in-frame sequences that have V and J called. A share of the clones is absent; for the studies checked, an unresolved V gene accounts for under half, and the remainder has no known explanation. For V, J and clone size, that table is used; D and trimming come from the DNA. Counted in this sample were 100,000 to 120,000 clones; around 55% of them appeared once. Of the sample, more than 20% is held by the ten largest clones.

In its sample, this clone was seen many times. The antigen it binds to is not known. Within one base of it there is no much larger clone, and no base qualities were kept. This sequence was found in a human donor in good health. Specimen: CD8+ T cells sorted from blood. The receptor chain draws on TRBV4-1 and TRBJ2-1, with a tentative D gene TRBD2 over 6 matching bases. The DNA reads as follows: TGCGCCAGCAGCCAAGATTTCGGGGGAACCAATGAGCAGTTCTTC. Translated, this gives CASSQDFGGTNEQFF.